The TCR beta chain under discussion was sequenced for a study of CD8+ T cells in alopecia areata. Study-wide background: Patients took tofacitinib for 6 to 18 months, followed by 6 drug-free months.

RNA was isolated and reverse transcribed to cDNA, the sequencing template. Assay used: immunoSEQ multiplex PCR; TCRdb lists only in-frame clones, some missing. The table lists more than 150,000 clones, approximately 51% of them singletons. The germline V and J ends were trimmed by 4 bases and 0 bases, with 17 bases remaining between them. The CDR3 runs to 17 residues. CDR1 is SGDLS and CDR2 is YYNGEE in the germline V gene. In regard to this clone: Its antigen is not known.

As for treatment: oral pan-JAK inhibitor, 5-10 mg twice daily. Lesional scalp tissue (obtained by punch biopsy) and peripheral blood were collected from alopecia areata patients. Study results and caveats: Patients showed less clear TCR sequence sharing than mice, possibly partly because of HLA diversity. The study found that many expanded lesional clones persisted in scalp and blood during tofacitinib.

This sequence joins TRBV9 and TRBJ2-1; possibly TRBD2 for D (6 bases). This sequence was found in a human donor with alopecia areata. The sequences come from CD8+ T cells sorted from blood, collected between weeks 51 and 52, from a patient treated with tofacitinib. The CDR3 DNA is TGTGCCAGCAGCCTTTATGGGGGGAAGAGCTCCTACAATGAGCAGTTCTTC. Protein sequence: CASSLYGGKSSYNEQFF.